Listed below are T cell receptor beta chains from one sample, sequenced in a study of T cells in Graves' hyperthyroidism and ophthalmopathy. Using its own MiXCR run on the multiplex PCR reads, TCRdb lists one record per CDR3 protein. The sample holds 660,000 or so distinct CDR3 sequences, more than 20% seen once. The sample consisted of blood. Every receptor here comes from a man younger than 40 with Graves' ophthalmopathy. CDR3s include the opening cysteine and the closing phenylalanine or tryptophan. The D gene is left open where the match is weak. Expanded clones get a size class; other rows say once, few or many, or leave the size out.

J gene | clone size | D gene | V gene | CDR3 protein | CDR3 DNA
TRBJ2-5 | few | . | TRBV2 | CASRPGTWQETQYF | TGTGCCAGCAGGCCAGGGACATGGCAAGAGACCCAGTACTTC
TRBJ2-7 | few | . | TRBV10-3 | CAISADSTYEQYF | TGTGCCATCAGTGCAGACAGTACCTACGAGCAGTACTTC
TRBJ2-1 | . | . | TRBV6-1 | CASTPRRAAYNEQFF | TGTGCCAGCACCCCTCGGAGGGCCGCCTACAATGAGCAGTTCTTC
TRBJ1-1 | . | . | TRBV19 | CASVTVGTEAFF | TGTGCCAGTGTGACCGTGGGCACTGAAGCTTTCTTT
TRBJ2-7 | . | TRBD2 | TRBV5-1 | CASSEAPGGTYEQYF | TGCGCCAGCAGCGAAGCGCCCGGGGGGACCTACGAGCAGTACTTC
TRBJ2-5 | many | TRBD2 | TRBV6-1 | CASRRLAGGPVETQYF | TGTGCCAGCAGGAGACTAGCGGGAGGGCCTGTGGAGACCCAGTACTTC
TRBJ1-5 | many | . | TRBV28 | CASSPSGYNQPQHF | TGTGCCAGCAGCCCCTCGGGGTACAATCAGCCCCAGCATTTT
TRBJ2-5 | few | . | TRBV28 | CASSAPGPRGETQYF | TGTGCCAGCAGTGCACCGGGGCCCAGGGGAGAGACCCAGTACTTC
TRBJ2-5 | . | . | TRBV5-1 | CASSFGGTGETQYF | TGCGCCAGCAGCTTCGGCGGGACGGGAGAGACCCAGTACTTC
TRBJ2-1 | few | . | TRBV19 | CASSMGGNNEQFF | TGTGCCAGTAGTATGGGCGGAAACAATGAGCAGTTCTTC
TRBJ2-1 | many | . | TRBV7-2 | CASSYTSGQFF | TGTGCCAGCAGCTATACTTCGGGGCAGTTCTTC
TRBJ2-7 | many | TRBD2 | TRBV20-1 | CSATSTSGASYEQYF | TGCAGTGCCACCTCGACTAGCGGGGCTTCCTACGAGCAGTACTTC
TRBJ1-1 | many | . | TRBV7-8 | CASSPSHTEAFF | TGTGCCAGCAGTCCTTCTCACACTGAAGCTTTCTTT
TRBJ1-1 | . | . | TRBV27 | CASSPAGAPLNTEAFF | TGTGCCAGCAGTCCCGCTGGGGCCCCCTTGAACACTGAAGCTTTCTTT
TRBJ1-6 | few | . | TRBV7-9 | CASSLGPGDNSPLHF | TGTGCCAGCAGCTTAGGTCCGGGGGATAATTCACCCCTCCACTTT
TRBJ1-5 | . | . | TRBV28 | CASSSARQGNQPQHF | TGTGCCAGCAGTTCCGCTCGACAGGGCAATCAGCCCCAGCATTTT
TRBJ2-2 | . | . | TRBV4-3 | CASSQDGATLTGELFF | TGCGCCAGCAGCCAAGATGGGGCCACTCTCACCGGGGAGCTGTTTTTT
TRBJ2-1 | few | . | TRBV20-1 | CSARPPHGINYNEQFF | TGCAGTGCTAGACCTCCCCACGGGATAAACTACAATGAGCAGTTCTTC
TRBJ2-7 | . | TRBD1 | TRBV27 | CASSRWTGGSYEQYF | TGTGCCAGCAGCCGATGGACAGGGGGATCCTACGAGCAGTACTTC
TRBJ2-3 | few | . | TRBV6-1 | CASSHPDQTDTQYF | TGTGCCAGCAGCCACCCAGACCAGACAGATACGCAGTATTTT
TRBJ2-1 | . | . | TRBV10-2 | CASSRRTNNEQFF | TGCGCCAGCAGTCGTCGGACAAACAATGAGCAGTTCTTC
TRBJ2-1 | few | . | TRBV20-1 | CSARASTNEQFF | TGCAGTGCTAGAGCCAGTACCAATGAGCAGTTCTTC
TRBJ1-5 | many | TRBD1 | TRBV20-1 | CSATRQGAGRYSNQPQHF | TGCAGTGCTACACGACAGGGGGCGGGTCGATATAGCAATCAGCCCCAGCATTTT
TRBJ1-1 | few | TRBD1 | TRBV19 | CASTEGQGAFF | TGTGCCAGTACTGAAGGACAGGGAGCTTTCTTT
TRBJ2-2 | few | . | TRBV4-1 | CASSQEARRVAGELFF | TGCGCCAGCAGCCAAGAGGCTCGAAGGGTGGCCGGGGAGCTGTTTTTT
TRBJ2-1 | . | . | TRBV20-1 | CSTEGPVGTYNEQFF | TGCAGTACCGAAGGGCCTGTCGGTACCTACAATGAGCAGTTCTTC
TRBJ2-1 | many | TRBD2 | TRBV12-3/TRBV12-4 | CASSPPGLAGYNEQFF | TGTGCCAGCAGTCCCCCGGGACTAGCGGGCTACAATGAGCAGTTCTTC
TRBJ1-4 | . | . | TRBV5-1 | CASTLTASTNEKLFF | TGCGCCAGCACCTTGACAGCCTCAACTAATGAAAAACTGTTTTTT
TRBJ1-1 | many | . | TRBV11-2 | CASSPRPWDTEAFF | TGTGCCAGCAGCCCAAGACCTTGGGACACTGAAGCTTTCTTT
TRBJ1-1 | . | . | TRBV7-9 | CASSLFEWEAFF | TGTGCCAGCAGCTTATTTGAGTGGGAAGCTTTCTTT
TRBJ2-5 | . | TRBD2 | TRBV7-3 | CASSPPTSGREGETQYF | TGTGCCAGCAGCCCGCCGACTAGCGGGAGGGAGGGGGAGACCCAGTACTTC
TRBJ2-1 | many | TRBD2 | TRBV7-8 | CASSQLAGGPGNEQFF | TGTGCCAGCAGTCAACTAGCGGGAGGGCCGGGGAATGAGCAGTTCTTC
TRBJ2-2 | few | . | TRBV28 | CASSLLLEQTGELFF | TGTGCCAGCAGCCTCCTTCTCGAGCAAACCGGGGAGCTGTTTTTT
TRBJ1-4 | few | TRBD1 | TRBV7-9 | CASSYLPGQREKLFF | TGTGCCAGCAGTTACCTACCGGGACAGCGAGAAAAACTGTTTTTT
TRBJ2-3 | . | TRBD2 | TRBV7-8 | CASELAGGLYTDTQYF | TGTGCCAGCGAACTAGCGGGAGGGCTCTACACAGATACGCAGTATTTT
TRBJ2-3 | . | TRBD2 | TRBV13 | CASSLMGGLAGDAADTQYF | TGTGCCAGCAGCTTAATGGGGGGACTAGCGGGAGATGCGGCAGATACGCAGTATTTT
TRBJ2-3 | few | TRBD2 | TRBV12-3/TRBV12-4 | CAIEGAGGTDTQYF | TGTGCCATCGAAGGGGCGGGGGGCACAGATACGCAGTATTTT
TRBJ2-4 | many | . | TRBV2 | CASSDWEAKNIQYF | TGTGCCAGCAGTGATTGGGAAGCCAAAAACATTCAGTACTTC
TRBJ1-1 | once | TRBD1 | TRBV19 | CVSSGQGGRWTEAFF | TGTGTCAGTAGTGGACAGGGGGGCCGGTGGACTGAAGCTTTCTTT
TRBJ2-1 | many | TRBD2 | TRBV6-2/TRBV6-3 | CASSPRGRATDEQFF | TGTGCCAGCAGCCCCCGCGGGAGGGCCACCGATGAGCAGTTCTTC
TRBJ2-7 | many | . | TRBV2 | CASSLPGRSSYEQYF | TGTGCCAGCAGCCTCCCCGGACGGAGCTCCTACGAGCAGTACTTC
TRBJ2-1 | once | TRBD2 | TRBV9 | CASSFRTSGRDTYNEQFF | TGTGCCAGCAGCTTCAGGACTAGCGGGAGGGATACTTACAATGAGCAGTTCTTC
TRBJ2-3 | . | . | TRBV29-1 | CSVEGGRASTDTQYF | TGCAGCGTTGAAGGAGGCAGAGCTAGCACAGATACGCAGTATTTT
TRBJ1-1 | few | . | TRBV28 | CASSLIQAGEAFF | TGTGCCAGCAGTTTAATCCAGGCTGGTGAAGCTTTCTTT
TRBJ2-7 | few | TRBD1 | TRBV6-2/TRBV6-3 | CASSYSQRGPNYEQYF | TGTGCCAGCAGTTACTCCCAAAGGGGGCCCAACTACGAGCAGTACTTC
TRBJ2-7 | . | . | TRBV5-6 | CASSPTAGTQGYEQYF | TGTGCCAGCAGCCCGACCGCCGGGACGCAGGGCTACGAGCAGTACTTC
TRBJ2-7 | many | TRBD1 | TRBV30 | CAWNYGQGSSYEQYF | TGTGCCTGGAACTATGGACAGGGGTCCTCCTACGAGCAGTACTTC
TRBJ1-5 | . | . | TRBV12-3/TRBV12-4 | CASTLGGSNQPQHF | TGTGCCAGCACTCTAGGGGGTAGCAATCAGCCCCAGCATTTT
TRBJ2-7 | . | . | TRBV7-3 | CASSPVGGYEQYF | TGTGCCAGCAGCCCCGTAGGGGGCTACGAGCAGTACTTC
TRBJ1-4 | few | . | TRBV6-1 | CASSASLAGKNEKLFF | TGTGCCAGCAGTGCTTCGTTGGCAGGAAAAAATGAAAAACTGTTTTTT
TRBJ2-5 | few | . | TRBV4-2 | CASSQEPGVGQTQYF | TGTGCCAGCAGCCAAGAGCCGGGCGTGGGGCAGACCCAGTACTTC
TRBJ1-4 | . | . | TRBV7-2 | CASSGTGPPNEKLFF | TGTGCCAGCAGCGGCACAGGGCCGCCTAATGAAAAACTGTTTTTT
TRBJ1-6 | . | TRBD1 | TRBV7-9 | CASSPKIRDRGGRGSPLHF | TGTGCCAGCAGCCCCAAAATCCGGGACAGGGGAGGTAGGGGCTCACCCCTCCACTTT
TRBJ2-7 | . | . | TRBV29-1 | CSVPGPASSYEQYF | TGCAGCGTTCCAGGGCCGGCGAGCTCCTACGAGCAGTACTTC